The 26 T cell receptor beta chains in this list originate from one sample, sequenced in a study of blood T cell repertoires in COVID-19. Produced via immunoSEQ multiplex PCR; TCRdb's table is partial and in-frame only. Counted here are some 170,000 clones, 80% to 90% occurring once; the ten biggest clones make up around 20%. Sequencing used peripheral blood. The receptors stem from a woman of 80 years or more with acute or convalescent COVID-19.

CDR3 DNA: TGTGCCAGCAGCTTAGCGTACTACGAGCAGTACTTC. Translation: CASSLAYYEQYF. The J gene is TRBJ2-7, the V gene TRBV7-2, with D uncertain. This CDR3 is built from 12 residues. Deletions cut 0 bases from V and 3 bases from J, with 3 bases between. Germline-derived CDR1 and CDR2 are SGHTA and FQGNSA.

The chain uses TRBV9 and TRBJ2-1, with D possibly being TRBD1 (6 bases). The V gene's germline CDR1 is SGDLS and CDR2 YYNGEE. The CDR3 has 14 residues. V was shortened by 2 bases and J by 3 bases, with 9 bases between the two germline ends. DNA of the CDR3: TGTGCCAGCAGCGTTTCAGGGGACTACAATGAGCAGTTCTTC. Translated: CASSVSGDYNEQFF.

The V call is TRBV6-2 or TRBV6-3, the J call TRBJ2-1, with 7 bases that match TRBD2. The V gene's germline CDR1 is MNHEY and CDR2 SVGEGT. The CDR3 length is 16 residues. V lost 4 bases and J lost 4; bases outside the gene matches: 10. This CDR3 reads CASSSRWRERYNEQFF. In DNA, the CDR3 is TGTGCCAGCAGTTCTAGATGGCGGGAGCGGTACAATGAGCAGTTCTTC.

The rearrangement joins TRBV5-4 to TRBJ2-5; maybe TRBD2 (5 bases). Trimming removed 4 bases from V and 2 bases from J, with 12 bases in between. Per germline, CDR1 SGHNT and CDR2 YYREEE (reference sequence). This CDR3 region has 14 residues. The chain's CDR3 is CASSVPSLQETQYF. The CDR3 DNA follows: TGTGCCAGCAGCGTTCCTAGCCTACAAGAGACCCAGTACTTC.

The CDR3 is CASGEVSNGYTF. CDR3 coding DNA: TGTGCCAGCGGAGAGGTCTCGAATGGCTACACCTTC. J is TRBJ1-2 and V is TRBV7-9; no firm D call. The V end lost 8 bases, the J end lost 6 bases, and 13 bases lay between the germline ends. The germline CDR1 and CDR2 sequences are SEHNR and FQNEAQ (reference sequence). The CDR3 extends over 12 amino acids. Based on the CDR3 plus reference TRBV7-9 and TRBJ1-2, the full variable domain is DTGVSQNPRHKITKRGQNVTFRCDPISEHNRLYWYRQTLGQGPEFLTYFQNEAQLEKSRLLSDRFSAERPKGSFSTLEIQRTEQGDSAMYLCASGEVSNGYTFGSGTRLTVV.

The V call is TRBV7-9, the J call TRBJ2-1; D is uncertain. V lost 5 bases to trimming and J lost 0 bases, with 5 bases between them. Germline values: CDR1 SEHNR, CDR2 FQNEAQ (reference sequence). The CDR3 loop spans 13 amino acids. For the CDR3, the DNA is TGTGCCAGCAGCCCGTCCTCCTACAATGAGCAGTTCTTC. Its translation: CASSPSSYNEQFF.

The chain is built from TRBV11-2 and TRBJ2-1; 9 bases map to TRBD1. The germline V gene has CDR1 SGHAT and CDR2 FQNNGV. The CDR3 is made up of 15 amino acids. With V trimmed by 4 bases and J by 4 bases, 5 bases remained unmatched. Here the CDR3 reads CASSYKGQGYNEQFF. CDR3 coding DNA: TGTGCCAGCAGCTATAAGGGACAGGGATACAATGAGCAGTTCTTC.

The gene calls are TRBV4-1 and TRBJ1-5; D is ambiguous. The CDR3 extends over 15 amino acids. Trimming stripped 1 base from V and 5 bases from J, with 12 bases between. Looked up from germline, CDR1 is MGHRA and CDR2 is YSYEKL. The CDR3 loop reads CASSQGRSRDQPQHF. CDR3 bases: TGCGCCAGCAGCCAAGGACGGTCGAGGGATCAGCCCCAGCATTTT.

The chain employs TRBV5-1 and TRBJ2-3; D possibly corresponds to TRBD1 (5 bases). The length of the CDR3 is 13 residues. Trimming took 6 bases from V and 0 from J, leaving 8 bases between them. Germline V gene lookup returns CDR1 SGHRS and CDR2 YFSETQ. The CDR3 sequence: CASKQVSTDTQYF. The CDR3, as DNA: TGCGCCAGCAAACAGGTTAGCACAGATACGCAGTATTTT.

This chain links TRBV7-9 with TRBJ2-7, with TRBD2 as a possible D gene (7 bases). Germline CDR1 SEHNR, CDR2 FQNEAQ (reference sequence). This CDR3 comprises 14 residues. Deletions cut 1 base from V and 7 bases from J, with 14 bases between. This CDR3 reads CASSLDGGGAEQYF. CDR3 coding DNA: TGTGCCAGCAGCTTAGATGGAGGGGGGGCAGAGCAGTACTTC.

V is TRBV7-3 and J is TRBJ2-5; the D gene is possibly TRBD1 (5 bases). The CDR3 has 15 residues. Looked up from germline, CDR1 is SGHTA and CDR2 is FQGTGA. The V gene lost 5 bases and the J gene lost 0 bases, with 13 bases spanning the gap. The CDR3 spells CASSKGRVDQETQYF. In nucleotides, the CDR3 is TGTGCCAGCAGCAAGGGCAGGGTGGACCAAGAGACCCAGTACTTC.

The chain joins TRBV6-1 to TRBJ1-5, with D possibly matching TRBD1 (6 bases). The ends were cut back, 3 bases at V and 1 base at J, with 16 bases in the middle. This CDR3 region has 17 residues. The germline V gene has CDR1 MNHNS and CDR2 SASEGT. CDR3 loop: CASSEGRGYRSNQPQHF. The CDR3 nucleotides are TGTGCCAGCAGTGAGGGCAGGGGCTATAGGAGCAATCAGCCCCAGCATTTT.

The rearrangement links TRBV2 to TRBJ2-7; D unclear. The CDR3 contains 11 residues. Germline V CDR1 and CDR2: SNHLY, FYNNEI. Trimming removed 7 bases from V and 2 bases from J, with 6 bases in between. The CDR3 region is CASISAYEQYF. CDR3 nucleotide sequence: TGTGCCAGCATTTCAGCCTACGAGCAGTACTTC.

The CDR3 bases are TGTGCCAGCAGCTACTGGGGACCACAGGAGGGAGCTTTCTTT. This sequence encodes CASSYWGPQEGAFF. V and J are TRBV7-8 and TRBJ1-1, with D possibly TRBD1 on 5 matching bases. Trimming left V 4 bases short and J 10 bases short, with 19 bases between. The germline CDR1 and CDR2 sequences are SGHVS and FQNEAQ. This CDR3 is built from 14 residues.

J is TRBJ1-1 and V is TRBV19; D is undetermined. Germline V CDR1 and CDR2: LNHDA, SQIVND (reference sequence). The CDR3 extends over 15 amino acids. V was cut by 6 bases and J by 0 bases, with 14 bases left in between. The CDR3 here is CASRTGIHMNTEAFF. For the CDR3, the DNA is TGTGCCAGTAGAACGGGGATTCACATGAACACTGAAGCTTTCTTT.

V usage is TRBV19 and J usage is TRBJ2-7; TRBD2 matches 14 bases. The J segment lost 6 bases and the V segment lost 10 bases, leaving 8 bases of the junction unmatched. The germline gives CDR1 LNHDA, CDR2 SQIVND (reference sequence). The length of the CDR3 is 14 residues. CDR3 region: CATASGLAGGEQYF. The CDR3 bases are TGTGCCACCGCCTCCGGACTAGCGGGAGGCGAGCAGTACTTC.

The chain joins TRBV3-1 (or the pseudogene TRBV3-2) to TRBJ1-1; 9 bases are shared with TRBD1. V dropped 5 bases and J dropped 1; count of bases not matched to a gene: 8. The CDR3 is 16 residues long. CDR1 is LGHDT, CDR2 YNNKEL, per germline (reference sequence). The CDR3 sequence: CASSFLPGQGNTEAFF. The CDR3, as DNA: TGTGCCAGCAGCTTCCTCCCGGGACAGGGGAACACTGAAGCTTTCTTT.

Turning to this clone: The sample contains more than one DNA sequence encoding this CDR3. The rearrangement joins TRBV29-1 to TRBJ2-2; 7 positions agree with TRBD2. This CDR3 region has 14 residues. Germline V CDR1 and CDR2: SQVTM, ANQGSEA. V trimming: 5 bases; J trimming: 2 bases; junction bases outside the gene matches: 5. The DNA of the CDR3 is TGCAGCGTTCGGGACTATTCAAACACCGGGGAGCTGTTTTTT. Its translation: CSVRDYSNTGELFF.

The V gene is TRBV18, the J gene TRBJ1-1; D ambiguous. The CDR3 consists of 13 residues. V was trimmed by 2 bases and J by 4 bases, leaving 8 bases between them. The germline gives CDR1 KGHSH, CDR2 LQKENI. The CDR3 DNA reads TGTGCCAGCTCACCAAATCGGGGCACTGAAGCTTTCTTT. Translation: CASSPNRGTEAFF.

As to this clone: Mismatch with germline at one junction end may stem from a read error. The CDR3 reads CASSLPQGKERTF. The CDR3 region has the DNA TGTGCCAGCAGCTTGCCCCAGGGGAAGGAAAGGACATTC. The genes are TRBV11-2 and TRBJ1-2; D perhaps matches TRBD1 (6 bases). This CDR3 comprises 13 residues. From germline, CDR1 is SGHAT and CDR2 FQNNGV.

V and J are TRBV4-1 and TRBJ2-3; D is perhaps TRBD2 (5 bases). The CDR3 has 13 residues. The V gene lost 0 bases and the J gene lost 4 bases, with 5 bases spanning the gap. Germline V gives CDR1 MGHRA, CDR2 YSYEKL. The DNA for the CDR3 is TGCGCCAGCAGCCAAGAGGAGGCAGATACGCAGTATTTT. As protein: CASSQEEADTQYF.

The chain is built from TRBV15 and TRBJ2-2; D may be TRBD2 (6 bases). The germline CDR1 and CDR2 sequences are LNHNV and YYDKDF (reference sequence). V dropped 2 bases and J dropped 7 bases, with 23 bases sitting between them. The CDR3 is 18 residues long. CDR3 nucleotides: TGTGCCACCAGCAGATCCCCGGGGGACCTCCGAGGTGTCGGGGAGCTGTTTTTT. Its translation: CATSRSPGDLRGVGELFF.

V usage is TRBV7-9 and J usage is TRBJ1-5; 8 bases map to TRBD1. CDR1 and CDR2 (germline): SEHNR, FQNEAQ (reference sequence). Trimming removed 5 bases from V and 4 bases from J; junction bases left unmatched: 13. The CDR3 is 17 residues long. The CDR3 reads CASSLGSGGYQNQPQHF. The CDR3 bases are TGTGCCAGCAGCCTAGGGTCAGGGGGCTACCAAAATCAGCCCCAGCATTTT.

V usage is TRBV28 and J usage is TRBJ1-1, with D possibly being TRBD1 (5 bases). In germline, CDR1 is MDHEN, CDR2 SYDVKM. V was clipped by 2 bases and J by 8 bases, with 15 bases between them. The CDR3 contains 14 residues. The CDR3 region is CASSLTTGSLEAFF. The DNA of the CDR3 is TGTGCCAGCAGTTTAACCACAGGATCCCTAGAAGCTTTCTTT.

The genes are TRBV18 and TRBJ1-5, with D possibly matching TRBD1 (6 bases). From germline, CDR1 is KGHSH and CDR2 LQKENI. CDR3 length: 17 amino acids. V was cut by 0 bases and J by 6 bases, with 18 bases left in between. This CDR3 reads CASSPPNMGRGSQPQHF. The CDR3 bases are TGTGCCAGCTCACCACCGAATATGGGCAGGGGTAGTCAGCCCCAGCATTTT.

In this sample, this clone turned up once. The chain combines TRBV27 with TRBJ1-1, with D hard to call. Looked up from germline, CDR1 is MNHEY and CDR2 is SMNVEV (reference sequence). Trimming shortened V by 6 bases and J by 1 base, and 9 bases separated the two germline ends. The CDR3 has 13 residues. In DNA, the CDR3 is TGTGCCAGCAGGACACGCCGGAACACTGAAGCTTTCTTT. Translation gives CASRTRRNTEAFF.